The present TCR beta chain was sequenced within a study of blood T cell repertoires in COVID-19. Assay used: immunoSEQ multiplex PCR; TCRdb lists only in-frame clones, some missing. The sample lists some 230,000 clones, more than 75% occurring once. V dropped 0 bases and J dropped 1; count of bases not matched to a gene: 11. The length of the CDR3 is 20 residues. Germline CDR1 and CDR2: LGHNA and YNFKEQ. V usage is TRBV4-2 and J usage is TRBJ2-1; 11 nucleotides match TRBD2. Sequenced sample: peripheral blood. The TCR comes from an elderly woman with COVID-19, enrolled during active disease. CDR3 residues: CASSQDPGLAGISSYNEQFF. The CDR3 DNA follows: TGTGCCAGCAGCCAAGACCCCGGACTAGCGGGCATTTCGTCCTACAATGAGCAGTTCTTC.